The 28 T cell receptor beta chains listed next were all sequenced from one sample in a study of neurological immune-mediated disorders. TCRdb reprocessed the 5' RACE reads with MiXCR, giving one entry per CDR3 protein. The data show over 15,000 distinct CDR3 sequences, about 10% seen once. Material for sequencing was CD8+ T cells from blood. These receptors came from a woman between 50 and 59 years old in good health.

This clonotype has a count of ten or more. V and J are TRBV4-1 and TRBJ2-7; 7 nucleotides match TRBD2. Germline V gene data show CDR1 as MGHRA and CDR2 as YSYEKL. The CDR3 runs to 15 residues. V shed 1 base and J 3 bases; nucleotides not matched to a gene: 6. CDR3 DNA: TGCGCCAGCAGCCAAGGGATGACTAGCAGCTACGAGCAGTACTTC. Translating it yields CASSQGMTSSYEQYF.

This clonotype was found many times. This chain links TRBV10-3 with TRBJ1-1; D is uncertain. This CDR3 has 14 residues. CDR1 is ENHRY and CDR2 is SYGVKD in the germline V gene. V shed 2 bases and J shed 5 bases, with 12 bases lying between them. The CDR3 DNA sequence: TGTGCCATCAGTGAGGTGGGAGGGAGGACTGAAGCTTTCTTT. Amino acids: CAISEVGGRTEAFF.

In this sample, this clonotype turned up many times. This sequence joins TRBV2 and TRBJ2-1; 7 nucleotides agree with TRBD2. The V gene's germline CDR1 is SNHLY and CDR2 FYNNEI. V dropped 4 bases and J dropped 2; count of bases not matched to a gene: 5. This CDR3 has 15 residues. CDR3 amino acids: CASSGGGSPYNEQFF. The CDR3 bases are TGTGCCAGCAGTGGGGGGGGGTCCCCCTACAATGAGCAGTTCTTC.

This clonotype occurred many times. The chain has TRBV5-1 and TRBJ2-1; TRBD1 agrees at 7 bases. Trimming removed 1 base from V and 5 bases from J; junction bases left unmatched: 6. The CDR3 loop spans 15 amino acids. Looked up from germline, CDR1 is SGHRS and CDR2 is YFSETQ. The chain's CDR3 is CASSLTGTVNNEQFF. CDR3 in DNA: TGCGCCAGCAGCTTGACCGGGACAGTTAACAATGAGCAGTTCTTC.

This clonotype occurred many times. The chain joins TRBV5-1 to TRBJ2-1; 8 bases match TRBD2. V shed 6 bases, J shed 4 bases, and the junction held 6 bases outside the gene matches. The CDR3 spans 14 residues. Germline CDR1 reads SGHRS; CDR2 reads YFSETQ. In DNA form, the CDR3 reads TGCGCCAGCAAAAGCGGGAGTAAATACAATGAGCAGTTCTTC. Protein product: CASKSGSKYNEQFF.

In this sample, this clonotype turned up many times. CDR3 nucleotide sequence: TGCAGTGCTAGACTAGCGGGGGACTCCTACAATGAGCAGTTCTTC. Protein sequence: CSARLAGDSYNEQFF. The chain combines TRBV20-1 with TRBJ2-1, with TRBD2 identical over 10 bases. Germline trimming cut 2 bases from V and 0 bases from J; bases unmatched to any gene: 1. Germline CDR1 and CDR2: DFQATT and SNEGSKA (reference sequence). The CDR3 is 15 residues long.

This clonotype was seen ten or more times. The J gene is TRBJ2-1, the V gene TRBV9, with 9 bases aligning to TRBD2. The germline V gene encodes CDR1 SGDLS and CDR2 YYNGEE. V was clipped by 2 bases and J by 8 bases; unmatched bases: 5. CDR3 length: 14 amino acids. This chain's CDR3 is CASSVSGLAYEQFF. The CDR3 DNA follows: TGTGCCAGCAGCGTGTCGGGACTAGCTTATGAGCAGTTCTTC.

This clonotype came up many times. This chain uses TRBV6-5 with TRBJ1-2; D unclear. The CDR3 is made up of 13 amino acids. CDR1 and CDR2 from the germline V gene are MNHEY and SVGAGI. Deletions cut 6 bases from V and 3 bases from J, with 11 bases between. CDR3 region: CASSLGSDYGYTF. The CDR3 DNA sequence: TGTGCCAGCAGCCTGGGGTCCGACTATGGCTACACCTTC.

At least ten counts were recorded for this clonotype. The CDR3 spells CASTPTASGNTGELFF. The CDR3 DNA is TGTGCCAGCACCCCCACGGCTAGCGGAAACACCGGGGAGCTGTTTTTT. V is TRBV9 and J is TRBJ2-2, with 7 bases that match TRBD2. CDR3 size: 16 residues. CDR1 SGDLS and CDR2 YYNGEE come from the germline V gene. Trimming at V came to 6 bases and at J to 2 bases, leaving 10 bases not matched to a gene.

This clonotype was seen repeatedly, ten times or more. V usage is TRBV9 and J usage is TRBJ2-7; D not resolved. CDR1 is SGDLS, CDR2 YYNGEE, per germline. The V gene lost 2 bases and the J gene lost 4 bases, with 13 bases spanning the gap. The CDR3 totals 14 residues. As DNA, the CDR3 is TGTGCCAGCAGCGTCAATGGGTTGGGGTACGAGCAGTACTTC. Amino acids: CASSVNGLGYEQYF.

This clonotype was counted at least ten times. This CDR3 reads CASSLASYQAEAFF. In DNA form, the CDR3 reads TGCGCCAGCAGCTTGGCCAGTTACCAGGCTGAAGCTTTCTTT. The V call is TRBV5-1, the J call TRBJ1-1; the D is unclear. Trimming cost V 0 bases and J 6 bases, with 12 bases left between them. CDR3 size: 14 residues. Germline V gene sequence: CDR1 SGHRS, CDR2 YFSETQ.

A remark on this clonotype: The junction differs from germline at one of its ends, possibly a read error. The rearrangement joins TRBV12-3 or TRBV12-4 to TRBJ2-2, with D uncertain. This CDR3 has 11 residues. The CDR3 DNA is TGTGCCAGCAGCTTAGGCCGGGAGCTGTTTTTT. It translates to CASSLGRELFF.

This clonotype was seen repeatedly, ten times or more. The CDR3 protein is CASSPRTGLSTGELFF. CDR3 nucleotides: TGTGCCAGCAGCCCCCGGACAGGGTTGTCTACCGGGGAGCTGTTTTTT. This sequence joins TRBV3-1 and TRBJ2-2; 8 bases are shared with TRBD1. The V gene end was trimmed by 4 bases and the J gene end by 5 bases; junction bases not matched to a gene: 9. The length of the CDR3 is 16 residues. Germline V lookup: CDR1 LGHDT, CDR2 YNNKEL (reference sequence).

This clonotype was detected many times. The rearrangement links TRBV7-9 to TRBJ2-1; TRBD1 agrees at 10 bases. CDR1 is SEHNR and CDR2 is FQNEAQ in the germline V gene (reference sequence). After removal of 3 bases from V and 6 bases from J, the junction contained 5 bases not matched to a gene. The CDR3 is 15 residues long. The CDR3 region is CASSFPGQGRNEQFF. Written as DNA, the CDR3 is TGTGCCAGCAGCTTTCCGGGACAGGGGCGCAATGAGCAGTTCTTC.

At least ten counts were recorded for this clonotype. V gene TRBV5-1 combines with J gene TRBJ1-1; tentative D call: TRBD1 (5 bases). Germline V gene lookup returns CDR1 SGHRS and CDR2 YFSETQ. CDR3 length equals 16 residues. V was clipped by 2 bases and J by 8 bases, with 22 bases between them. Written as DNA, the CDR3 is TGCGCCAGCAGCTTAAACCGGGACGTGACAAATTTGGAAGCTTTCTTT. Translation: CASSLNRDVTNLEAFF.

This clonotype was detected ten times or more. The chain has TRBV12-3 or TRBV12-4 and TRBJ2-7; D might be TRBD2 (5 bases). This CDR3 comprises 13 residues. Trimming left V 6 bases short and J 4 bases short, with 13 bases between. The CDR3 region has the DNA TGTGCCAGCAGCTATGGACTGACGTACGAGCAGTACTTC. Its protein is CASSYGLTYEQYF.

This clonotype was detected ten times or more. The J gene is TRBJ2-7, the V gene TRBV14; D gene unclear. The CDR3 has 14 residues. V shed 4 bases and J shed 2 bases, with 12 bases lying between them. Germline assignment: CDR1 SGHDN and CDR2 FVKESK. CDR3 amino acids: CASSLEANTYEQYF. DNA for the CDR3: TGTGCCAGCAGCCTTGAAGCGAATACCTACGAGCAGTACTTC.

This clonotype has ten or more counts. The chain combines TRBV20-1 with TRBJ2-7; TRBD2 matches at 8 bases. The CDR3 spans 14 residues. Germline V gene lookup returns CDR1 DFQATT and CDR2 SNEGSKA (reference sequence). Trimming at V came to 1 base and at J to 4 bases, leaving 6 bases not matched to a gene. Here the CDR3 DNA reads TGCAGTGCTAGAGCCGCGGGAGGCCTTTACGAGCAGTACTTC. Amino acids: CSARAAGGLYEQYF.

At least ten counts were recorded for this clonotype. This chain joins TRBV7-2 and TRBJ2-2; D unclear. The V gene lost 5 bases and the J gene lost 0 bases, with 13 bases spanning the gap. Germline CDR1 is SGHTA and CDR2 is FQGNSA. The CDR3 totals 16 residues. The CDR3 region is CASSPSPGTNTGELFF. CDR3 bases: TGTGCCAGCAGCCCCAGCCCTGGGACGAACACCGGGGAGCTGTTTTTT.

The table lists this clonotype with many counts. The rearrangement links TRBV6-5 to TRBJ2-3, with D possibly being TRBD1 or TRBD2 (5 bases each). The CDR3 consists of 18 residues. With 3 bases removed from V and 2 bases from J, the gap between germline ends came to 21 bases. The germline V gene has CDR1 MNHEY and CDR2 SVGAGI. The DNA for the CDR3 is TGTGCCAGCAGTTATCAGGGTGCTAGAGGGTGGTTCACAGATACGCAGTATTTT. It encodes CASSYQGARGWFTDTQYF.

In its sample, this clonotype was seen many times. This chain connects TRBV4-1 to TRBJ1-2, with 7 bases identical to TRBD1. CDR3 length equals 15 residues. The V segment lost 0 bases and the J segment 2 bases; nucleotides outside the gene matches: 3. The germline gives CDR1 MGHRA, CDR2 YSYEKL. The CDR3 bases are TGCGCCAGCAGCCAAGAGAGGGGGCGCAACTATGGCTACACCTTC. It yields the protein CASSQERGRNYGYTF.

This clonotype was seen at least ten times. The chain combines TRBV9 with TRBJ1-1; TRBD1 might be the D (6 bases). Trimming left V 0 bases short and J 0 bases short, with 9 bases between. The CDR3 length is 15 residues. Germline CDR1 reads SGDLS; CDR2 reads YYNGEE. CDR3 in DNA: TGTGCCAGCAGCGTAGCTACAGGGCTGAACACTGAAGCTTTCTTT. Translation gives CASSVATGLNTEAFF.

This clonotype was found many times. The chain employs TRBV2 and TRBJ2-2; TRBD1 or TRBD2 may be the D gene (5 bases each). The V gene's germline CDR1 is SNHLY and CDR2 FYNNEI. This CDR3 spans 10 amino acids. The germline V and J ends were trimmed by 11 bases and 9 bases, with 10 bases remaining between them. The CDR3 region is CASRGRELFF. The CDR3 region has the DNA TGTGCCTCGAGGGGCCGGGAGCTGTTTTTT.

At least ten counts were recorded for this clonotype. The rearrangement joins TRBV15 to TRBJ1-5; 10 bases line up with TRBD1. The CDR3 is made up of 20 amino acids. Germline values: CDR1 LNHNV, CDR2 YYDKDF (reference sequence). V lost 1 base, J lost 6 bases, and 18 bases stayed unmatched. CDR3 amino acids: CATSRGWELGRQGARQPQHF. CDR3 coding DNA: TGTGCCACCAGCAGAGGATGGGAACTAGGGCGACAGGGGGCCCGTCAGCCCCAGCATTTT.

The rearrangement joins TRBV7-3 to TRBJ1-4, with 7 bases aligning to TRBD1. This CDR3 has 15 amino acids. V was clipped by 5 bases and J by 0 bases; unmatched bases: 3. Germline loops: CDR1 SGHTA, CDR2 FQGTGA. CDR3 sequence (DNA): TGTGCCAGCAGCCAAACAGGGGCAACTAATGAAAAACTGTTTTTT. Protein product: CASSQTGATNEKLFF.

This clonotype occurred many times. The rearrangement joins TRBV27 to TRBJ1-5; D is perhaps TRBD1 (5 bases). The CDR3 has 14 amino acids. The germline CDR1 and CDR2 sequences are MNHEY and SMNVEV (reference sequence). Trimming stripped 6 bases from V and 2 bases from J, with 11 bases between. This CDR3 reads CASRPGRGNQPQHF. CDR3 bases: TGTGCCAGCAGGCCAGGGCGAGGCAATCAGCCCCAGCATTTT.

This clonotype was counted ten times or more. This sequence joins TRBV6-2 or TRBV6-3 and TRBJ2-1; either TRBD1 or TRBD2 may fit D (6 bases each). Per germline, CDR1 MNHEY and CDR2 SVGEGT. The germline V and J ends were trimmed by 4 bases and 2 bases, with 15 bases remaining between them. CDR3 length: 16 residues. CDR3 region: CASSFRGLLPYNEQFF. The CDR3 nucleotides are TGTGCCAGCAGTTTCAGGGGACTGCTTCCCTACAATGAGCAGTTCTTC.

The genes are TRBV9 and TRBJ2-3; 9 bases fit TRBD1. CDR3 length equals 14 residues. Unmatched junction bases numbered 1, after V lost 2 bases and J lost 3 bases. Germline-derived CDR1 and CDR2 are SGDLS and YYNGEE. Here the CDR3 reads CASSVGTGTDTQYF. The CDR3 nucleotides read TGTGCCAGCAGCGTTGGGACAGGGACAGATACGCAGTATTTT. Full variable domain (missing parts from reference TRBV9 and TRBJ2-3): DSGVTQTPKHLITATGQRVTLRCSPRSGDLSVYWYQQSLDQGLQFLIQYYNGEERAKGNILERFSAQQFPDLHSELNLSSLELGDSALYFCASSVGTGTDTQYFGPGTRLTVL.